The 20 T cell receptor beta chains listed next were all sequenced from one sample in a study of monozygotic twins with inflammatory bowel disease. Reanalyzing the 5' RACE reads, TCRdb keeps one entry per CDR3 protein, without DNA. In total, the table holds about 160,000 distinct CDR3 sequences. The sample taken for sequencing was blood. Receptor source: a human donor with ulcerative colitis or Crohn's disease, or a healthy co-twin of an affected twin (not recorded which).

The genes are TRBV7-3 and TRBJ2-7; the TCRdb D gene call, TRBD1, has no DNA to confirm it. Germline V lookup: CDR1 SGHTA, CDR2 FQGTGA. CDR3 length: 15 residues. The CDR3: CASSPSRDRVDEQYF. Variable domain in full (rest from reference TRBV7-3 and TRBJ2-7): GAGVSQTPSNKVTEKGKYVELRCDPISGHTALYWYRQSLGQGPEFLIYFQGTGAADDSGLPNDRFFAVRPEGSVSTLKIQRTERGDSAVYLCASSPSRDRVDEQYFGPGTRLTVT.

The chain carries TRBV11-2 and TRBJ2-7. The CDR3 is 14 residues long. Germline-derived CDR1 and CDR2 are SGHAT and FQNNGV. The CDR3 loop reads CASSLDSVGYEQYF.

V is TRBV5-1 and J is TRBJ1-1. The germline CDR1 and CDR2 sequences are SGHRS and YFSETQ. This CDR3 comprises 13 residues. The CDR3 is CASSSDADTEAFF.

This chain links TRBV29-1 with TRBJ1-6; the D gene TCRdb calls, TRBD1, cannot be checked with no DNA. This CDR3 comprises 14 residues. Germline V CDR1 and CDR2: SQVTM, ANQGSEA. CDR3: CSAWTGDSNSPLHF.

The chain employs TRBV7-2 and TRBJ1-1; without DNA, the TCRdb call of TRBD1 cannot be checked. This CDR3 has 15 amino acids. Germline V gene data show CDR1 as SGHTA and CDR2 as FQGNSA. The CDR3 spells CASSAYRGRGTEAFF. Full variable domain (missing parts from reference TRBV7-2 and TRBJ1-1): GAGVSQSPSNKVTEKGKDVELRCDPISGHTALYWYRQSLGQGLEFLIYFQGNSAPDKSGLPSDRFSAERTGGSVSTLTIQRTQQEDSAVYLCASSAYRGRGTEAFFGQGTRLTVV.

This chain uses TRBV3-1 with TRBJ2-1; TCRdb returns TRBD2, unconfirmable since there is no DNA. The CDR3 loop spans 14 amino acids. Germline CDR1 LGHDT, CDR2 YNNKEL (reference sequence). CDR3 sequence reads: CASSQDRSSDEQFF.

The chain combines TRBV6-5 with TRBJ2-3; TCRdb lists TRBD2, though no DNA is available to test this call. Germline CDR1 reads MNHEY; CDR2 reads SVGAGI. The CDR3 sequence is 17 residues long. CDR3 loop: CASSYLLAGVGTDTQYF.

V and J are TRBV13 and TRBJ2-1; TCRdb indicates TRBD1, and absent DNA this call remains unverified. CDR3 length: 14 amino acids. Germline V gene data show CDR1 as PRHDT and CDR2 as FYEKMQ (reference sequence). The CDR3: CASSFRGAGNEQFF.

The V call is TRBV28, the J call TRBJ1-2; TCRdb proposes TRBD1, but this gene call is untestable without DNA. Germline CDR1 is MDHEN and CDR2 is SYDVKM. The CDR3 is 13 amino acids. This chain's CDR3 is CASRAQSTYGYTF.

V gene TRBV12-3 or TRBV12-4 combines with J gene TRBJ2-5; TCRdb outputs TRBD2, but without DNA this stays unchecked. The CDR3 length is 18 residues. This CDR3 reads CASSPQLAFAGSQETQYF.

The rearrangement uses TRBV11-1 and TRBJ2-2; the TCRdb call, TRBD1, lacks DNA for checking. The CDR3 is made up of 16 amino acids. From germline, CDR1 is SGHAT and CDR2 FQDESV (reference sequence). This chain's CDR3 is CASSQRTGAGGGELFF.

The chain links TRBV6-1 to TRBJ1-5; TCRdb's D call of TRBD1 is untestable without DNA. There are 13 residues in the CDR3. Germline lookup yields CDR1 MNHNS and CDR2 SASEGT. CDR3 amino acids: CATKGPPDQPQHF.

The chain has TRBV20-1 and TRBJ2-1; without DNA, the TCRdb call of TRBD2 cannot be checked. Germline CDR1 reads DFQATT; CDR2 reads SNEGSKA (reference sequence). This CDR3 is built from 15 residues. The CDR3 spells CSAPTSGGAYNEQFF.

This rearrangement joins TRBV5-5 to TRBJ2-7. The CDR3 has 13 residues. Germline CDR1 reads SGHKS; CDR2 reads YYEKEE (reference sequence). The CDR3 protein is CASSFGSNYEQYF.

This chain uses TRBV10-3 with TRBJ1-5. Germline V gene sequence: CDR1 ENHRY, CDR2 SYGVKD. This CDR3 region has 13 residues. CDR3 sequence reads: CAISESSARPQHF.

The rearrangement joins TRBV19 to TRBJ1-5; TCRdb's D call of TRBD1 is untestable without DNA. The CDR3 has 18 residues. CDR1 and CDR2 from the germline V gene are LNHDA and SQIVND (reference sequence). The chain's CDR3 is CASSIRPGTGRSNQPQHF.

This chain joins TRBV28 and TRBJ1-2; the TCRdb call, TRBD1, lacks DNA for checking. Germline assignment: CDR1 MDHEN and CDR2 SYDVKM. CDR3 length equals 16 residues. The CDR3: CASSEPHSGPFHGYTF.

J is TRBJ2-7 and V is TRBV27; TCRdb designates TRBD2, a call that cannot be tested without DNA. This CDR3 is 15 amino acids long. Germline values: CDR1 MNHEY, CDR2 SMNVEV (reference sequence). The CDR3 region is CASSLRRAAFYEQYF.

The chain is built from TRBV13 and TRBJ1-2. Germline-derived CDR1 and CDR2 are PRHDT and FYEKMQ (reference sequence). The CDR3 contains 14 residues. This chain's CDR3 is CASSSRAVNYGYTF.

The chain couples TRBV4-2 to TRBJ2-1; TCRdb's assignment of TRBD2 cannot be checked, as there is no DNA. This CDR3 region has 16 residues. The germline CDR1 and CDR2 sequences are LGHNA and YNFKEQ. This chain's CDR3 is CASSQDTGGVINEQFF.